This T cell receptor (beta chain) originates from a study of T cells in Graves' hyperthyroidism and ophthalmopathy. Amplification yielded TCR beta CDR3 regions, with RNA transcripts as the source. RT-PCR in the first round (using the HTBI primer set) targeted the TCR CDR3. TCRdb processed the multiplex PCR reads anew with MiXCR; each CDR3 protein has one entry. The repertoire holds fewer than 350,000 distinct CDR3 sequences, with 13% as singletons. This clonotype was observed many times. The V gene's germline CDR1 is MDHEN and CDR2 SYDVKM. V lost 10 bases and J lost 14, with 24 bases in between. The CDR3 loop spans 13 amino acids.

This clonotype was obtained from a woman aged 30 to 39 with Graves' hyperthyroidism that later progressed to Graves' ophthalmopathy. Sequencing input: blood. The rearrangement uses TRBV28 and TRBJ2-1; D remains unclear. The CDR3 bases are TGTGCCACCAACCTACGGTCGGAAGGGCGGAAGTTCTTC. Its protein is CATNLRSEGRKFF.